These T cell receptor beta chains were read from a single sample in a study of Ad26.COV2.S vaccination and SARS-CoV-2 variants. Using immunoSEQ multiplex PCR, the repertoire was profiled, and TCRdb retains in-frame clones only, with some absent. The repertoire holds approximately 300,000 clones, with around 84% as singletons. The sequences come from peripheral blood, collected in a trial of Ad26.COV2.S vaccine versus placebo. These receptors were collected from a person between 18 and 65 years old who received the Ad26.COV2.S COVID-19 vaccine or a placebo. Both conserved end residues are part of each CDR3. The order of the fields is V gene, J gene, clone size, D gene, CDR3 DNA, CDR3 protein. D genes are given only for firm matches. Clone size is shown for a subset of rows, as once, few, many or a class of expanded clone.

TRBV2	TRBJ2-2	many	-	TGTGCCACCCACGCAGGGAAGGGGGCGAACACCGGGGAGCTGTTTTTT	CATHAGKGANTGELFF
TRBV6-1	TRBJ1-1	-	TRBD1	TGTGCCAGCAGTGATCTTTACCAGGGGGCGCGTTCTGGCACTGAAGCTTTCTTT	CASSDLYQGARSGTEAFF
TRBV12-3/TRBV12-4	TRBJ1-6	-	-	TGTGCCAGCGGGCGGGGGCCGGATTCACCCCTCCACTTT	CASGRGPDSPLHF
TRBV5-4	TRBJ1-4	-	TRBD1	TGTGCCAGCAGCAGTCTCCGGGACAGGGGGCGACCTAATGAAAAACTGTTTTTT	CASSSLRDRGRPNEKLFF
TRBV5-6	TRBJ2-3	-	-	TGTGCCAGCAGCTTGGGGGGGGCAAGGGATACGCAGTATTTT	CASSLGGARDTQYF
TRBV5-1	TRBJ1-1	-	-	TGCGCCAGCAGCTTGGGAGGGATGAACACTGAAGCTTTCTTT	CASSLGGMNTEAFF
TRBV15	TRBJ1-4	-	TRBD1	TGTGCCACCAGCGGACAGGGGGACCATGAAAAACTGTTTTTT	CATSGQGDHEKLFF
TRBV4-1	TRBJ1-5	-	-	TGCGCCAGCAGCCATGGCGGGGGGATTGGTCAGCCCCAGCATTTT	CASSHGGGIGQPQHF
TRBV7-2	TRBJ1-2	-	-	TGTGCCAGCAGCTTTCGGACGGGTAACTATGGCTACACCTTC	CASSFRTGNYGYTF
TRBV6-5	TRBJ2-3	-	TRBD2	TGTGCCAGCCAACTAGCGGGGGGTCAGGGAGATACGCAGTATTTT	CASQLAGGQGDTQYF
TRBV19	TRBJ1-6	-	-	TGTGCCAGTAGGCCACAGGGTGAGAGGTGGGCCACCTTCGGGACCCTCCACTTT	CASRPQGERWATFGTLHF
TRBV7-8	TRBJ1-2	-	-	TGTGCCAGCAGCTTATCTGGGACACCTTATGGCTACACCTTC	CASSLSGTPYGYTF
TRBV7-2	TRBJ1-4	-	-	TGTGCCAGCAGCTTAGGATGGGGTCCTGAAAAACTGTTTTTT	CASSLGWGPEKLFF
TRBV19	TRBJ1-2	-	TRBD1	TGTGCCACCCTGGACAGGGCCCATGGCTACACCTTC	CATLDRAHGYTF
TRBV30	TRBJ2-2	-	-	TGTGCCTGGAAACTAGTCCCCGGGGAGCTGTTTTTT	CAWKLVPGELFF
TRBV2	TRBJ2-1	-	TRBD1	TGTGCCAGCAGTGAAGAAAGGACAGGAGACAATGAGCAGTTCTTC	CASSEERTGDNEQFF
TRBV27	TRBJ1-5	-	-	TGTGCCAGCAGTTCATTGACAGCCATCAATCAGCCCCAGCATTTT	CASSSLTAINQPQHF
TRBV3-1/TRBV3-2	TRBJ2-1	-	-	TGTGCCAGCAGCCACTCAGGCAACTCCTACAATGAGCAGTTCTTC	CASSHSGNSYNEQFF
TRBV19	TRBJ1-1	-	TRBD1	TGTGCCAGTAGTATAGGGGCCGGGACAGTAAACACTGAAGCTTTCTTT	CASSIGAGTVNTEAFF
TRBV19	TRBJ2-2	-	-	TGTGCCAGTAGTCTCTCAGGCACCGGGGAGCTGTTTTTT	CASSLSGTGELFF
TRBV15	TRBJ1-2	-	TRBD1	TGTGCCACCAGCAGAGGCGACCCGGGACAGGGAGACTATGGCTACACCTTC	CATSRGDPGQGDYGYTF
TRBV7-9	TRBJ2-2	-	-	TGTGCCAGCAGCCTTTCAAGGGGGGAGCTGTTTTTT	CASSLSRGELFF
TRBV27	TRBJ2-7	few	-	TGTGCCAGCGGACGGGACGGCTCCTACGAGCAGTACTTC	CASGRDGSYEQYF
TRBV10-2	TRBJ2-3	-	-	TGCGCCAGCCCCTCCCAGGGGAGGGCCACAGATACGCAGTATTTT	CASPSQGRATDTQYF
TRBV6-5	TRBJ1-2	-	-	TGTGCCAGCAGTTACCGGGGGCAGGAGGGCTACACCTTC	CASSYRGQEGYTF
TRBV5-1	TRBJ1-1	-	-	TGCGCCAGCAGCTTGGCCGGGGCGAACACTGAAGCTTTCTTT	CASSLAGANTEAFF
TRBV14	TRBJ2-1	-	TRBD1	TGTGCCAGCAGCCAAGATAGGGACAGGTCCACCTACAATGAGCAGTTCTTC	CASSQDRDRSTYNEQFF
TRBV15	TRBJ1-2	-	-	TGTGCCACCAGCCGCGGGGGGGTTAACTATGGCTACACCTTC	CATSRGGVNYGYTF
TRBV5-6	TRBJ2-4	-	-	TGTGCCAGCAGCATACTGGACAGCCTAGCCAAAAACATTCAGTACTTC	CASSILDSLAKNIQYF
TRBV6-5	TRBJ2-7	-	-	TGTGCCAGCAGTTACTCGTCCCAGGGGCCCGCCTACGAGCAGTACTTC	CASSYSSQGPAYEQYF
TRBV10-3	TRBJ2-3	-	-	TGTGCCATCAGTGACAGTAGGGAGGGGGGGGATACGCAGTATTTT	CAISDSREGGDTQYF
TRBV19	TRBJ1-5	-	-	TGTGCCAGTAAGCACGGGCAGCTAACAAATAGCAATCAGCCCCAGCATTTT	CASKHGQLTNSNQPQHF
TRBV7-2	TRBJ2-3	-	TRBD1	TGTGCCAGCAGCGCGGACAGGGGGCAAGGATATACGCAGTATTTT	CASSADRGQGYTQYF
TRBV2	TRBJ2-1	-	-	TGTGCCAGCCATAACTACAATGAGCAGTTCTTC	CASHNYNEQFF
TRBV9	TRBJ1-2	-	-	TGTGCCAGCGGAGGCCCAGGGAAGGGGAGGAATGGCTACACCTTC	CASGGPGKGRNGYTF
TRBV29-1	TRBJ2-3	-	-	TGCAGCGTCCAATACGCCCAAACTTCCCCAGATACGCAGTATTTT	CSVQYAQTSPDTQYF
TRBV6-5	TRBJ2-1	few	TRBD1	TGTGCCAGCAGGTTAACCGGGACAGGGTTGAATGAGCAGTTCTTC	CASRLTGTGLNEQFF
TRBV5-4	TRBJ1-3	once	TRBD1	TGTGCCTTCCTCGAGGGGGCAAACTCTGGAAACACCATATATTTT	CAFLEGANSGNTIYF
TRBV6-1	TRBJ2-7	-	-	TGTGCCAGCAGTGAATTGGTAGGGTTCTACGAGCAGTACTTC	CASSELVGFYEQYF
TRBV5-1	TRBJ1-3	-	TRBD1	TGCGCCAGCAGCTTGGGGACAGGGCCCTCTGGAAACACCATATATTTT	CASSLGTGPSGNTIYF
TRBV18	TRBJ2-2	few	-	TGTGCCAGCCAAGATGACAGAAACACCGGGGAGCTGTTTTTT	CASQDDRNTGELFF